The T cell receptor beta chain under discussion was sequenced for a study of T cell repertoires in cytomegalovirus infection. CDR1 and CDR2 (germline): PRHDT, FYEKMQ (reference sequence). V lost 5 bases, J lost 6 bases, and 7 bases lay in between. The CDR3 has 12 amino acids. TCRdb re-called the reads through MiXCR, storing one row per CDR3 protein. The repertoire holds around 99,000 distinct CDR3 sequences, around 28% seen once, with roughly three quarters in the top ten. About this clonotype itself: Antigen unknown.

This clonotype originated in a human donor in good health (CMV status not recorded). Some clones in this sample may be carry-over from other donors' samples. The chain has TRBV13 and TRBJ2-2; D unresolved. Sequencing was performed on CD8+ T cells from cultured PBMCs, taken from culture after CMV antigen stimulation. The CDR3 protein is CASSPSAGELFF. The CDR3 coding sequence is TGTGCCAGCAGCCCGAGCGCCGGGGAGCTGTTTTTT.